The table lists the clone carrying this TCR beta chain with a few counts. Unique molecular identifiers were incorporated during preparation of the TCRbeta library. MiXCR, applied by TCRdb to the PCR reads, yields one record per CDR3 protein. The profile shows a few hundred thousand distinct CDR3 sequences, approximately 12% of them singletons. This entry belongs to a study of T-cell reconstitution after alpha-beta-depleted transplantation in children. The CDR3 has 14 amino acids. Germline V lookup: CDR1 LGHNA, CDR2 YSLEER. Trimming stripped 1 base from V and 6 bases from J, with 9 bases between. The chain recombines TRBV4-3 with TRBJ1-4, with D possibly TRBD1 on 5 matching bases. This TCR came from a human donor who donated a stem cell graft to a child with combined immunodeficiency. This specimen was PBMCs from the stem cell graft donor, taken from the stem cell graft. The CDR3 nucleotides read TGCGCCAGCAGCCAAGGACAGTCGGATGAAAAACTGTTTTTT. Amino acid sequence: CASSQGQSDEKLFF.